The next 8 T cell receptor beta chains were all read from a single sample in a study of T-cell memory formation after mild COVID-19. TCRdb reanalysed the 5' RACE reads using MiXCR and keeps one entry per CDR3 protein. The sample carries about 130,000 distinct CDR3 sequences, approximately 15% recorded once. The sample comprised PBMCs or a T cell subset sorted from them (not recorded which). All receptors come from an adult woman who had mild COVID-19 (a few samples of this study predate the infection). Cell type and time point are not known.

This clonotype was seen more than once but under ten times. This rearrangement joins TRBV7-3 to TRBJ2-2, with 7 bases identical to TRBD2. The CDR3 extends over 14 amino acids. V lost 5 bases and J lost 4; bases outside the gene matches: 4. Germline V gene sequence: CDR1 SGHTA, CDR2 FQGTGA. CDR3 sequence (DNA): TGTGCCAGCAGCAGAACTAGCGCCACCGGGGAGCTGTTTTTT. Translating it yields CASSRTSATGELFF.

This clonotype was seen more than once but under ten times. CDR3 sequence: CASRSTNEKLFF. The CDR3 bases are TGTGCCAGCAGGTCAACTAATGAAAAACTGTTTTTT. The chain links TRBV6-5 to TRBJ1-4; D remains ambiguous. From germline, CDR1 is MNHEY and CDR2 SVGAGI. The V gene lost 6 bases and the J gene lost 0 bases, with 2 bases spanning the gap. The CDR3 runs 12 residues.

This clonotype was seen more than once but under ten times. This chain links TRBV5-4 with TRBJ2-1, with a weak D call TRBD1 (6 bases). V lost 1 base to trimming and J lost 10 bases, with 12 bases between them. From germline, CDR1 is SGHNT and CDR2 YYREEE (reference sequence). CDR3 length: 13 amino acids. CDR3 amino acids: CASSLQDQGEQFF. Here the CDR3 DNA reads TGTGCCAGCAGCTTGCAGGATCAGGGGGAGCAGTTCTTC.

The chain joins TRBV20-1 to TRBJ1-2; the D gene is possibly TRBD1 (6 bases). Germline-derived CDR1 and CDR2 are DFQATT and SNEGSKA (reference sequence). Trimming stripped 0 bases from V and 5 bases from J, with 16 bases between. This CDR3 spans 15 amino acids. The CDR3 nucleotides read TGCAGTGCTAGAGACCCCCAGGGGCTCCGGTATGGCTACACCTTC. Its translation is CSARDPQGLRYGYTF.

The sample holds a few counts of this clonotype. The chain recombines TRBV5-1 with TRBJ1-2; D perhaps matches TRBD1 (6 bases). The CDR3 is made up of 13 amino acids. Germline assignment: CDR1 SGHRS and CDR2 YFSETQ. The V end was cut by 0 bases, the J end by 6 bases, with 9 bases between. This CDR3 reads CASSLEQGHGYTF. The CDR3 DNA sequence: TGCGCCAGCAGCTTGGAACAGGGCCATGGCTACACCTTC.

This clonotype was observed a handful of times. This sequence joins TRBV20-1 and TRBJ2-3, with 16 bases identical to TRBD2. After removal of 3 bases from V and 3 bases from J, the junction contained 18 bases not matched to a gene. Germline V CDR1 and CDR2: DFQATT, SNEGSKA (reference sequence). This CDR3 spans 21 amino acids. CDR3 coding DNA: TGCAGTGCTAGCCTCCTCCCGGGACTAGCGGGGGGGGTAATCATGACAGATACGCAGTATTTT. Its translation is CSASLLPGLAGGVIMTDTQYF.

The V and J genes are TRBV27 and TRBJ2-5; unclear D gene. This CDR3 is 17 amino acids long. V was clipped by 4 bases and J by 0 bases, with 18 bases between them. Looked up from germline, CDR1 is MNHEY and CDR2 is SMNVEV (reference sequence). CDR3 sequence (DNA): TGTGCCAGCAGTTCGTATTTAGGGTACGGTGACCAAGAGACCCAGTACTTC. Translating it yields CASSSYLGYGDQETQYF.

This clonotype was counted between two and nine times. V and J are TRBV4-1 and TRBJ2-5; D is ambiguous. The germline V gene has CDR1 MGHRA and CDR2 YSYEKL. V shed 5 bases and J shed 3 bases, with 13 bases lying between them. CDR3 length: 14 residues. DNA of the CDR3: TGCGCCAGCAGCTCGCACCTTCGGGAAGAGACCCAGTACTTC. It is translated as CASSSHLREETQYF.